Listed below are T cell receptor beta chains from one sample, sequenced in a study of blood T cell repertoires in COVID-19. Here immunoSEQ multiplex PCR was the method, and the copy in TCRdb shows in-frame clones only, minus some. The repertoire holds roughly 52,000 clones, with 82% as singletons. Sequenced sample: peripheral blood. The receptors derive from a man aged 80 or over with COVID-19, enrolled during active disease. Both conserved end residues are part of each CDR3. Fields, in order: V gene, J gene, clone size, D gene, CDR3 protein, CDR3 DNA. A D gene is named only where the DNA matches it firmly. Clone sizes are given selectively: once, few, many, or a class where the clone is expanded.

>TRBV25-1|TRBJ1-3|-|-
CASSDWASGNTIYF
TGTGCCAGCAGTGATTGGGCCTCTGGAAACACCATATATTTT
>TRBV18|TRBJ1-6|-|-
CASSPPGGGVEVSPLHF
TGTGCCAGCTCACCACCGGGGGGAGGAGTAGAGGTATCACCCCTCCACTTT
>TRBV24-1|TRBJ1-5|-|TRBD1
CATSANRGPDQPQHF
TGTGCCACCAGTGCAAACAGGGGCCCGGATCAGCCCCAGCATTTT
>TRBV28|TRBJ2-5|-|TRBD1
CASSLQTDRDGETQYF
TGTGCCAGCAGTTTACAGACCGACAGGGATGGCGAGACCCAGTACTTC
>TRBV5-5|TRBJ1-1|-|TRBD1
CASRLGQGGTEAFF
TGTGCCAGCAGATTGGGCCAGGGGGGTACTGAAGCTTTCTTT
>TRBV24-1|TRBJ2-5|few|TRBD1
CATSENRGRGETQYF
TGTGCCACCAGTGAAAACAGGGGAAGGGGTGAGACCCAGTACTTC
>TRBV25-1|TRBJ1-6|-|TRBD1
CASSATGGGNSPLHF
TGTGCCAGCAGTGCGACAGGGGGAGGTAATTCACCCCTCCACTTT
>TRBV15|TRBJ2-1|-|-
CATSRDTDEQFF
TGTGCCACCAGCAGAGATACGGATGAGCAGTTCTTC
>TRBV12-3/TRBV12-4|TRBJ1-2|-|TRBD1
CASTTGQAYGYTF
TGTGCCAGCACCACGGGACAGGCTTATGGCTACACCTTC
>TRBV5-1|TRBJ2-5|-|TRBD1
CASSPDRAEETQYF
TGCGCCAGCAGCCCAGACAGGGCCGAAGAGACCCAGTACTTC
>TRBV14|TRBJ1-5|-|-
CASSQDLSNQPQHF
TGTGCCAGCAGCCAAGATCTGAGCAATCAGCCCCAGCATTTT
>TRBV5-1|TRBJ2-3|once|TRBD1
CASSLGTALTDTQYF
TGCGCCAGCAGCCTAGGGACAGCCCTCACAGATACGCAGTATTTT
>TRBV7-2|TRBJ1-2|-|TRBD1
CASSLAQGGGYTF
TGTGCCAGCAGCTTAGCACAGGGGGGAGGCTACACCTTC
>TRBV5-1|TRBJ2-6|-|-
CASSLDPSSGANVLTF
TGCGCCAGCAGCTTGGATCCGAGCTCTGGGGCCAACGTCCTGACTTTC
>TRBV19|TRBJ2-5|-|-
CASSTGGRETQYF
TGTGCCAGTAGTACGGGGGGCAGAGAGACCCAGTACTTC
>TRBV11-2|TRBJ2-2|once|-
CASSFLNANTGELFF
TGTGCCAGCAGCTTCCTTAATGCGAACACCGGGGAGCTGTTTTTT
>TRBV6-2/TRBV6-3|TRBJ2-2|-|-
CASSHGDPGELFF
TGTGCCAGCAGTCACGGAGATCCCGGGGAGCTGTTTTTT
>TRBV5-1|TRBJ2-1|-|TRBD2
CASSPGGDNEQFF
TGCGCCAGCAGCCCCGGGGGGGACAATGAGCAGTTCTTC
>TRBV19|TRBJ2-3|-|TRBD1
CASSPDRVGGTDTQYF
TGTGCCAGTAGCCCCGACAGGGTGGGGGGCACAGATACGCAGTATTTT
>TRBV11-1|TRBJ2-4|-|TRBD1
CASSLLQGAGNIQYF
TGTGCCAGCAGCTTGCTACAGGGGGCTGGGAACATTCAGTACTTC
>TRBV28|TRBJ1-1|few|-
CASKYRVSASEAFF
TGTGCCAGCAAATACAGGGTCTCGGCTTCTGAAGCTTTCTTT
>TRBV27|TRBJ1-2|-|-
CASSSTGFTYGYTF
TGTGCCAGCAGTTCCACAGGGTTTACCTATGGCTACACCTTC
>TRBV6-1|TRBJ1-2|-|-
CASSESAGAVPNYGYTF
TGTGCCAGCAGTGAATCAGCAGGGGCCGTCCCTAACTATGGCTACACCTTC
>TRBV20-1|TRBJ2-5|-|-
CSASPGLSGTQYF
TGCAGTGCTAGTCCAGGGCTCTCAGGGACCCAGTACTTC
>TRBV5-5|TRBJ1-6|once|-
CASSLAAGNSPLHF
TGTGCCAGCAGCTTGGCCGCAGGGAATTCACCCCTCCACTTT
>TRBV18|TRBJ1-2|-|TRBD1
CASSPRTGDGYTF
TGTGCCAGCTCACCACGGACAGGGGATGGCTACACCTTC
>TRBV3-1/TRBV3-2|TRBJ1-5|-|TRBD1
CASSQQGVGQPQHF
TGTGCCAGCAGCCAGCAGGGGGTAGGTCAGCCCCAGCATTTT
>TRBV6-5|TRBJ1-1|-|-
CASRVDSSPSQAFF
TGTGCCAGCAGGGTAGACAGCTCACCTTCGCAAGCTTTCTTT
>TRBV9|TRBJ1-4|-|-
CASSVSQINEKLFF
TGTGCCAGCAGCGTTTCTCAGATTAATGAAAAACTGTTTTTT
>TRBV7-2|TRBJ1-5|-|TRBD1
CASSFAVGTGDQPQHF
TGTGCCAGCAGCTTTGCTGTCGGGACAGGGGATCAGCCCCAGCATTTT
>TRBV9|TRBJ2-3|-|-
CASSVVLNPSTDTQYF
TGTGCCAGCAGCGTAGTGTTAAATCCTAGCACAGATACGCAGTATTTT
>TRBV6-1|TRBJ2-7|-|TRBD2
CASSEGASGGSTYEQYF
TGTGCCAGCAGTGAAGGGGCTAGCGGGGGGTCTACCTACGAGCAGTACTTC
>TRBV7-9|TRBJ2-5|-|TRBD1
CASSSGQATQYF
TGTGCCAGCAGCTCGGGACAGGCGACCCAGTACTTC
>TRBV7-9|TRBJ2-7|-|TRBD1
CASSSRTGDGYEQYF
TGTGCCAGCAGCTCTAGGACAGGGGATGGCTACGAGCAGTACTTC
>TRBV28|TRBJ1-1|-|TRBD1
CASSRTGTEAFF
TGTGCCAGCAGTCGGACAGGGACTGAAGCTTTCTTT
>TRBV4-3|TRBJ2-1|-|TRBD2
CASSQDSLAGGPVNEQFF
TGCGCCAGCAGCCAAGATTCGCTAGCGGGAGGGCCGGTCAATGAGCAGTTCTTC
>TRBV6-6|TRBJ2-5|-|TRBD2
CASTLPGGGKTQYF
TGTGCCAGCACTCTACCGGGGGGGGGTAAGACCCAGTACTTC
>TRBV9|TRBJ2-1|-|-
CASSVGTTVNEQFF
TGTGCCAGCAGCGTAGGGACTACGGTCAATGAGCAGTTCTTC